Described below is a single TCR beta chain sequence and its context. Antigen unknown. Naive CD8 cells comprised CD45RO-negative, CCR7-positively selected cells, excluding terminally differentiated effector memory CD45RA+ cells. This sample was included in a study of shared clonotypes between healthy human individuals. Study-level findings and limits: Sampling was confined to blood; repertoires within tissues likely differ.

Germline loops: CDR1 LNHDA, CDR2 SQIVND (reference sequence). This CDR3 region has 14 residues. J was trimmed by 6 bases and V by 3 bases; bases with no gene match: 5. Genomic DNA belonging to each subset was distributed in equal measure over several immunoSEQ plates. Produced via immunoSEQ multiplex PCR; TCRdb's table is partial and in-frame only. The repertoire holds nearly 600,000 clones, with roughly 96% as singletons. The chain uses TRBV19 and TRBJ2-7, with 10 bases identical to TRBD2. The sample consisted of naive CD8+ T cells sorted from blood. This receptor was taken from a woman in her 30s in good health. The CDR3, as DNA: TGTGCCAGTAGTATCTCGCTAGCGGGAGCCGAGCAGTACTTC. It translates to CASSISLAGAEQYF.